This T cell receptor (beta chain) was recovered during a study of T cells expressing NK-cell markers. Overall study context: Obtained from sorted CD3+CD56+NKG2C+, CD3+CD56+NKG2C- and CD3+CD56-NKG2C+ T cells were the TCR beta repertoires.

The cDNA for TCR beta came from 5'RACE template switching with UMIs. TCRdb re-called the 5' RACE reads and shows each CDR3 protein once, DNA omitted. The sample yields 350,000 to 450,000 distinct CDR3 sequences, of which the top ten take up roughly 5.2%. In germline, CDR1 is LNHNV, CDR2 YYDKDF (reference sequence). There are 13 residues in the CDR3. Findings and caveats of the study: Similarly, these clonotypes led the CD3+CD56-NKG2C+ fraction as well in several donors.

Notes on this clonotype: The antigen remains undetermined.

This receptor was identified in a man aged 18-70 years in good health. Material for sequencing was blood T cells: a sorted CD56 or NKG2C T cell subset, CD4+ or CD8+ T cells, or bulk PBMC T cells (not recorded which). The rearrangement uses TRBV15 and TRBJ2-3. CDR3 sequence reads: CATSRELASTQYF.